This T cell receptor (beta chain) came from a study of cytomegalovirus exposure and HLA in healthy donors. Across the study: For the approximately 410 genotyped donors, roughly 81% fell within the Caucasian-associated ancestry cluster.

The CDR3 runs to 15 residues. The J segment lost 7 bases and the V segment lost 2 bases, leaving 9 bases of the junction unmatched. Germline assignment: CDR1 MGHDK and CDR2 SYGVNS. The PCR was carried out with 60 Vbeta primers and 13 Jbeta primers. Original processing notes: Counted up in a later analysis, unique TCR beta chains came to some 75 million, with around 9.9 million shared. This table comes from immunoSEQ multiplex PCR, and its TCRdb copy is limited to in-frame clones, with some not included. The V and J calls and clone size come from that table; D and trimming were worked out from the DNA. The sample gives around 80,000 clones, over 60% of which show up once; roughly 4% is in the top ten.

The sequenced material came from PBMCs. V is TRBV25-1 and J is TRBJ2-7; TRBD2 matches 9 bases. This clonotype was obtained from a male donor in good health and CMV-seropositive. CDR3 in DNA: TGTGCCAGCAGTGAAATAGCGGGAGCAGCTTGGGAGCAGTACTTC. Protein product: CASSEIAGAAWEQYF.